The 7 T cell receptor beta chains below were found in one sample sequenced in a study of blood T cell repertoires in COVID-19. Clones were read by immunoSEQ multiplex PCR, and TCRdb kept only the in-frame ones, dropping some. This table holds about 400,000 clones, around 90% found once. Sequenced sample: PBMCs or T cells enriched from blood (not recorded which). These receptors were taken from a woman between 35 and 50 years old with acute COVID-19.

The chain couples TRBV5-1 to TRBJ2-1, with 13 bases identical to TRBD2. CDR1 is SGHRS, CDR2 YFSETQ, per germline. This CDR3 comprises 16 residues. V lost 5 bases, J lost 9 bases, and 11 bases stayed unmatched. CDR3 protein: CASSSLTSGGASEQFF. The CDR3 nucleotides are TGCGCCAGCAGTTCCCTTACTAGCGGGGGGGCATCTGAGCAGTTCTTC. Full variable domain (remainder filled in from reference TRBV5-1 and TRBJ2-1): KAGVTQTPRYLIKTRGQQVTLSCSPISGHRSVSWYQQTPGQGLQFLFEYFSETQRNKGNFPGRFSGRQFSNSRSEMNVSTLELGDSALYLCASSSLTSGGASEQFFGPGTRLTVL.

This clone was detected once. The rearrangement links TRBV24-1 to TRBJ2-2; TRBD1 might be the D (5 bases). The CDR3 has 17 amino acids. The V gene lost 2 bases and the J gene lost 5 bases, with 17 bases spanning the gap. Germline V gene sequence: CDR1 KGHDR, CDR2 SFDVKD. This CDR3 is CATSDSNRLLSTGELFF. The CDR3 nucleotides are TGTGCCACCAGTGATTCCAACAGGCTTCTTTCGACCGGGGAGCTGTTTTTT.

The V call is TRBV5-4, the J call TRBJ1-2; maybe TRBD1 (6 bases). Germline V gives CDR1 SGHNT, CDR2 YYREEE (reference sequence). Trimming shortened V by 5 bases and J by 2 bases, and 13 bases separated the two germline ends. The CDR3 is made up of 14 amino acids. This chain's CDR3 is CASSSGTPNYGYTF. For the CDR3, the DNA is TGTGCCAGCAGTTCAGGGACACCGAACTATGGCTACACCTTC. Variable domain in full (rest from reference TRBV5-4 and TRBJ1-2): ETGVTQSPTHLIKTRGQQVTLRCSSQSGHNTVSWYQQALGQGPQFIFQYYREEENGRGNFPPRFSGLQFPNYSSELNVNALELDDSALYLCASSSGTPNYGYTFGSGTRLTVV.

V is TRBV5-1 and J is TRBJ2-7, with TRBD1 identical over 9 bases. The CDR3 runs 14 residues. Germline CDR1 SGHRS, CDR2 YFSETQ. The V gene end was trimmed by 5 bases and the J gene end by 4 bases; junction bases not matched to a gene: 7. The CDR3 sequence: CASRSGTGSYEQYF. The CDR3 nucleotides are TGCGCCAGCAGATCCGGGACAGGGTCGTACGAGCAGTACTTC.

The chain combines TRBV6-5 with TRBJ2-5; maybe TRBD1 (7 bases). Germline values: CDR1 MNHEY, CDR2 SVGAGI. This CDR3 region has 16 residues. Trimming pared 0 bases from V and 2 bases from J, leaving 13 bases between. CDR3 DNA sequence: TGTGCCAGCAGTTACTCGAGGGGGCGGGGTCAAGAGACCCAGTACTTC. Amino acid sequence: CASSYSRGRGQETQYF.

This chain connects TRBV2 to TRBJ2-3; 10 positions match TRBD2. Losses at the gene ends were 2 bases for V and 9 bases for J; bases not matched to a gene: 8. CDR1 SNHLY and CDR2 FYNNEI come from the germline V gene. This CDR3 contains 15 residues. The CDR3 DNA reads TGTGCCAGCAGTGAAAGGAGCGGGGGGGCTCAGACGCAGTATTTT. Translation: CASSERSGGAQTQYF.

The chain joins TRBV11-2 to TRBJ1-4; 7 positions agree with TRBD1. CDR3 length: 14 amino acids. Germline-derived CDR1 and CDR2 are SGHAT and FQNNGV. V was pared by 2 bases and J by 13 bases, with 10 bases of the junction left unmatched. CDR3 sequence reads: CASSLRQDRQRLFF. The CDR3 nucleotides read TGTGCCAGCAGCTTAAGACAGGACAGGCAGAGACTGTTTTTT.